This is a list of T cell receptor beta chains from one sample in a study of read filtering for tumor transcriptome and immune sequencing. TCRdb reprocessed the reads with MiXCR, giving one entry per CDR3 protein. The repertoire consists of some 80,000 distinct CDR3 sequences, with roughly an eighth occurring once and the leading ten covering about 15%. The sequencing sample was made of a population of CD138-negative cells sorted from bone marrow. The source is a donor aged 40 or over with multiple myeloma. Both conserved end residues are part of each CDR3. The D gene is left open where the match is weak. The size entry is marked missing in some rows and otherwise reads once, few, many or a size class.

V	size	J	D	CDR3	DNA
TRBV28	many	TRBJ2-5	NA	CASTEQGGQETQYF	TGTGCCAGCACGGAACAGGGCGGGCAAGAGACCCAGTACTTC
TRBV20-1	many	TRBJ1-5	TRBD1	CSASYRQGDQPQHF	TGCAGTGCTTCCTACCGACAGGGCGATCAGCCCCAGCATTTT
TRBV6-2/TRBV6-3	many	TRBJ2-7	NA	CASGIGTVSYEQYF	TGTGCCAGCGGTATCGGGACGGTATCCTACGAGCAGTACTTC
TRBV7-2	many	TRBJ1-5	NA	CASSSLDGARQPQHF	TGTGCCAGCAGCTCCTTGGACGGTGCGAGACAGCCCCAGCATTTT
TRBV7-8	NA	TRBJ2-1	TRBD1	CASSFYRGIKYNEQFF	TGTGCCAGCAGCTTCTACAGGGGAATTAAATACAATGAGCAGTTCTTC
TRBV2	NA	TRBJ2-5	NA	CASSTDITETQYF	TGTGCCAGCAGTACCGACATCACGGAGACCCAGTACTTC
TRBV5-1	NA	TRBJ2-3	NA	CASSLGEWVDTQYF	TGCGCCAGCAGCTTGGGGGAGTGGGTAGATACGCAGTATTTT
TRBV29-1	many	TRBJ2-3	TRBD1	CSVRSGVRGSDTQYF	TGCAGCGTTCGAAGCGGAGTCAGGGGGTCAGATACGCAGTATTTT
TRBV7-2	few	TRBJ2-1	NA	CASSLGGVAAINEQFF	TGTGCCAGCAGCTTAGGGGGGGTAGCGGCCATCAATGAGCAGTTCTTC
TRBV3-1	many	TRBJ1-2	TRBD1	CASSQTGFPGYTF	TGTGCCAGCAGCCAGACAGGGTTCCCCGGCTACACCTTC
TRBV28	many	TRBJ1-4	TRBD1	CASSLTGKQEKLFF	TGTGCCAGCAGCTTGACAGGGAAGCAAGAAAAACTGTTTTTT
TRBV19	many	TRBJ2-3	TRBD2	CASSTGRDPGHTQYF	TGTGCCAGTAGTACCGGGAGGGATCCGGGTCATACGCAGTATTTT
TRBV7-6	many	TRBJ1-4	TRBD1	CASSPGQAHNEKLFF	TGTGCCAGCAGCCCTGGACAGGCGCATAATGAAAAACTGTTTTTT
TRBV12-3/TRBV12-4	many	TRBJ1-5	NA	CASRDRRNGNQPQHF	TGTGCCAGCAGAGACAGGCGAAATGGCAATCAGCCCCAGCATTTT
TRBV5-1	many	TRBJ2-7	TRBD2	CASTSGLAGISYEQYF	TGCGCCAGCACCTCGGGACTAGCGGGCATTTCCTACGAGCAGTACTTC
TRBV4-1	many	TRBJ2-5	NA	CASSQDSRRAQETQYF	TGCGCCAGCAGCCAAGATTCGAGGAGGGCCCAAGAGACCCAGTACTTC
TRBV7-9	NA	TRBJ2-2	NA	CASSLNTGEPFF	TGTGCCAGCAGCCTTAACACCGGGGAGCCGTTTTTT
TRBV5-5	NA	TRBJ1-1	NA	CASSSVGDTEAFF	TGTGCCAGCAGCTCCGTGGGGGACACTGAAGCTTTCTTT
TRBV15	many	TRBJ2-6	TRBD2	CATSLSSGYSGANVLTF	TGTGCCACCAGCTTATCTAGCGGCTACTCTGGGGCCAACGTCCTGACTTTC
TRBV7-9	many	TRBJ2-1	TRBD2	CASSLTAGGPPTSYNEQFF	TGTGCCAGCAGCTTAACGGCGGGAGGGCCCCCCACCTCCTACAATGAGCAGTTCTTC
TRBV28	few	TRBJ2-3	TRBD2	CASSLFGGGSDTQYF	TGTGCCAGCAGTTTATTCGGGGGAGGGTCAGATACGCAGTATTTT
TRBV6-6	many	TRBJ2-7	NA	CASSYLYEQYF	TGTGCCAGCAGTTACCTCTACGAGCAGTACTTC
TRBV5-1	many	TRBJ2-5	NA	CASTSSQSGPETQYF	TGCGCCAGCACCTCCTCCCAATCGGGCCCAGAGACCCAGTACTTC
TRBV20-1	many	TRBJ1-1	NA	CSARKSKDRNTEAFF	TGCAGTGCTAGAAAATCGAAAGACAGGAACACTGAAGCTTTCTTT
TRBV2	many	TRBJ1-4	TRBD1	CASREGAVEKLFF	TGTGCCAGCAGGGAGGGGGCCGTTGAAAAACTGTTTTTT
TRBV2	many	TRBJ1-5	NA	CASSEPNQPQHF	TGTGCCAGCAGTGAACCCAATCAGCCCCAGCATTTT
TRBV30	NA	TRBJ1-1	NA	CAWSGGASGQNTEAFF	TGTGCCTGGAGTGGGGGGGCATCGGGACAAAACACTGAAGCTTTCTTT
TRBV12-3/TRBV12-4	many	TRBJ1-5	TRBD1	CASSGQGNQPQHF	TGTGCCAGCTCGGGACAGGGAAATCAGCCCCAGCATTTT
TRBV19	few	TRBJ2-7	TRBD1	CASSIGPGQGLPYEQYF	TGTGCCAGTAGTATAGGGCCTGGACAGGGGCTCCCCTACGAGCAGTACTTC
TRBV5-1	many	TRBJ2-5	NA	CASSFKTVQETQYF	TGCGCCAGCAGCTTTAAGACAGTGCAAGAGACCCAGTACTTC
TRBV19	many	TRBJ2-1	NA	CASSIDPSSYNEQFF	TGTGCCAGTAGTATCGACCCTAGCTCCTACAATGAGCAGTTCTTC
TRBV29-1	many	TRBJ2-1	TRBD2	CSVETSGNYNEQFF	TGCAGCGTTGAGACTAGCGGGAATTACAATGAGCAGTTCTTC
TRBV5-1	many	TRBJ2-2	TRBD1	CASSSGQSTNTGELFF	TGCGCCAGCAGCTCGGGACAGAGCACGAACACCGGGGAGCTGTTTTTT
TRBV29-1	many	TRBJ2-2	NA	CSVADMADTGELFF	TGCAGCGTCGCGGACATGGCGGACACCGGGGAGCTGTTTTTT
TRBV5-1	many	TRBJ1-1	NA	CASSLTGFDTEAFF	TGCGCCAGCAGCCTGACAGGATTCGACACTGAAGCTTTCTTT
TRBV20-1	many	TRBJ2-5	NA	CSAKSGGAKQETQYF	TGCAGTGCCAAGTCGGGGGGCGCGAAACAAGAGACCCAGTACTTC
TRBV7-2	NA	TRBJ1-4	NA	CGGSSRPQSGEKLFF	TGTGGCGGCAGCTCCCGACCCCAGTCGGGTGAAAAACTGTTTTTT
TRBV5-6	many	TRBJ2-1	TRBD2	CASRLIASGGNEQFF	TGTGCCAGCAGGTTGATTGCCAGCGGGGGAAATGAGCAGTTCTTC
TRBV20-1	NA	TRBJ1-3	NA	CSARAWGTFSGNTIYF	TGCAGTGCTAGGGCGTGGGGAACCTTCTCTGGAAACACCATATATTTT
TRBV30	many	TRBJ2-2	TRBD1	CAWRGQPTGELFF	TGTGCCTGGAGGGGACAGCCCACCGGGGAGCTGTTTTTT
TRBV5-1	once	TRBJ2-2	TRBD1	CASRPGQANTGELFF	TGCGCCAGCAGGCCCGGACAGGCTAACACCGGGGAGCTGTTTTTT
TRBV5-6	many	TRBJ2-1	TRBD1	CASSAAGTGHYNEQFF	TGTGCCAGCAGCGCCGCCGGGACAGGACACTACAATGAGCAGTTCTTC
TRBV2	many	TRBJ1-1	NA	CASNTQGYTEAFF	TGTGCCAGCAACACACAGGGTTACACTGAAGCTTTCTTT
TRBV5-1	many	TRBJ2-7	NA	CASSFPGSAVGEQYF	TGCGCCAGCAGCTTCCCAGGGTCCGCGGTCGGCGAGCAGTACTTC
TRBV27	many	TRBJ2-1	NA	CASKPDSDYNEQFF	TGTGCCAGCAAACCTGACAGCGATTACAATGAGCAGTTCTTC
TRBV29-1	many	TRBJ1-2	TRBD1	CSVWTGPNYGYTF	TGCAGCGTCTGGACAGGGCCTAACTATGGCTACACCTTC
TRBV11-3	many	TRBJ1-2	NA	CASSLDVAAYGYTF	TGTGCCAGCAGCTTAGATGTCGCAGCCTATGGCTACACCTTC
TRBV9	many	TRBJ1-1	NA	CASSVALNTEAFF	TGTGCCAGCAGCGTAGCCCTGAACACTGAAGCTTTCTTT
TRBV20-1	many	TRBJ2-1	NA	CSATIGVSEQFF	TGCAGTGCCACAATAGGGGTCAGTGAGCAGTTCTTC
TRBV7-9	NA	TRBJ2-5	TRBD1	CASSFGRGKTQYF	TGTGCCAGCAGCTTTGGCAGGGGGAAGACCCAGTACTTC
TRBV2	few	TRBJ1-1	NA	CASSPTGSEALF	TGTGCCAGCAGTCCGACAGGATCTGAAGCTCTCTTT
TRBV4-1	many	TRBJ2-7	NA	CASSPITPDEQYF	TGCGCCAGCAGCCCAATCACCCCCGACGAGCAGTACTTC
TRBV7-3	many	TRBJ2-1	NA	CASSLSAGAYNEQFF	TGTGCCAGCAGCTTATCCGCGGGGGCATACAATGAGCAGTTCTTC
TRBV20-1	many	TRBJ2-5	TRBD1	CSAHPAQGNQETQYF	TGCAGTGCCCACCCTGCACAGGGGAACCAAGAGACCCAGTACTTC
TRBV5-6	many	TRBJ1-1	NA	CASSFRGANTEAFF	TGTGCCAGCAGCTTCAGGGGAGCGAACACTGAAGCTTTCTTT
TRBV5-1	many	TRBJ2-3	TRBD1	CASSPRGPPVGTQYF	TGCGCCAGCAGCCCCAGGGGGCCACCAGTGGGGACGCAGTATTTT
TRBV9	many	TRBJ2-3	NA	CASSVNVRPIDTQYF	TGTGCCAGCAGCGTGAACGTACGCCCCATAGATACGCAGTATTTT
TRBV29-1	many	TRBJ2-3	NA	CSVELATDTQYF	TGCAGCGTTGAACTAGCGACAGATACGCAGTATTTT
TRBV9	many	TRBJ1-1	NA	CASSEEGGKAFF	TGTGCCAGCAGCGAGGAGGGAGGGAAAGCTTTCTTT
TRBV5-1	many	TRBJ2-1	NA	CASRRDEGGSYNEQFF	TGCGCCAGCAGGAGAGACGAAGGGGGCTCCTACAATGAGCAGTTCTTC